This T cell receptor beta chain derives from a study of Ad26.COV2.S vaccination and SARS-CoV-2 variants. Whole-study context: Ad26.COV2.S given intramuscularly, once or twice 56 days apart.

Noted treatment: 15 to 20 received Ad26.COV2.S at low or high dose, single or two shots; 5 received placebo; per-sample allocation not given. The samples date from day 63 after the first vaccine or placebo injection. The study used a vaccine consisting of an Ad26 vector that expressed Wuhan-strain SARS-CoV-2 spike. Concerning this clone itself: As yet, its antigen is unknown.

The ends lost 4 bases at V and 4 bases at J; junction bases unmatched: 7. CDR1 and CDR2 from the germline V gene are MGHDK and SYGVNS. This CDR3 has 15 amino acids. The data were produced by immunoSEQ multiplex PCR, yet TCRdb's version contains in-frame clones alone and is incomplete. The sample includes about 680,000 clones, about 89% of them seen just once. Whole-study results and caveats: Considerable breadth of spike-specific CD8+ and CD4+ T cell responses has reportedly been documented following vaccination. There was a possibility that the TCR breadth and depth analyses underestimated total T cell responses.

The sample consisted of peripheral blood, taken in a trial of Ad26.COV2.S vaccine versus placebo. The origin of this receptor is a person aged 18-65 years who received the Ad26.COV2.S COVID-19 vaccine or a placebo. The chain carries TRBV25-1 and TRBJ1-2; 9 nucleotides align to TRBD1. The CDR3 DNA is TGTGCCAGCAGTGCCCGACAGGGGGATCCCTATGGCTACACCTTC. This codes for CASSARQGDPYGYTF.